This T cell receptor beta chain was sequenced for a study of blood T cell repertoires in COVID-19. The wider study: Sites in the United States, Italy and Spain provided acute and convalescent COVID-19 samples.

V lost 1 base to trimming and J lost 0 bases, with 4 bases between them. The CDR3 is 13 residues long. Germline V gene lookup returns CDR1 SGHRS and CDR2 YFSETQ. Methods used by the authors: From reference gene primer amplification, estimates of nucleated cell counts were derived. The assay was immunoSEQ multiplex PCR, and TCRdb's table has in-frame clones only and misses some. The D gene and trimming were derived from the DNA, and the V and J assignments and clone size from that table. The top ten hold 1.5% to 2% of the sample, which has fewer than 110,000 clones, 85% seen once. V gene TRBV5-1 combines with J gene TRBJ1-1; D unresolved. What was sequenced was peripheral blood. This TCR was sampled from a woman aged 70-85 years with active or convalescent COVID-19. Here the CDR3 DNA reads TGCGCCAGCAGCTTGAGCGTGAACACTGAAGCTTTCTTT. Its translation is CASSLSVNTEAFF. The full variable domain, its missing parts supplied by reference TRBV5-1 and TRBJ1-1, is KAGVTQTPRYLIKTRGQQVTLSCSPISGHRSVSWYQQTPGQGLQFLFEYFSETQRNKGNFPGRFSGRQFSNSRSEMNVSTLELGDSALYLCASSLSVNTEAFFGQGTRLTVV.